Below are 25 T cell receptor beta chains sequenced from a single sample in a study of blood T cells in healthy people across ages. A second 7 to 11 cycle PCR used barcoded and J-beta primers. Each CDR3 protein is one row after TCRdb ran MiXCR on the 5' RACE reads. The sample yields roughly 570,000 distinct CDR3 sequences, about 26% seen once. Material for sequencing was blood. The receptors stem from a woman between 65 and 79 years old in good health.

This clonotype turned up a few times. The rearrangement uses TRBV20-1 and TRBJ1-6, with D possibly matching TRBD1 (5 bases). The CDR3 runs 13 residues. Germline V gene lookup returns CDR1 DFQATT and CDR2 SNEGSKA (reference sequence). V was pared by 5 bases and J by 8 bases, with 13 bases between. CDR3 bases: TGCAGTGCTGGAGGGACGGCAGATTCACCCCTCCACTTT. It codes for CSAGGTADSPLHF.

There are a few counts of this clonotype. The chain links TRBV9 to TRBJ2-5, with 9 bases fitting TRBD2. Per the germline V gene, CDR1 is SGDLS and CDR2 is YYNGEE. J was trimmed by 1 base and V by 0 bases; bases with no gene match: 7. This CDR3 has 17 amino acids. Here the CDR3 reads CASSVAGSGGSQETQYF. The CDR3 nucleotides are TGTGCCAGCAGCGTAGCTGGCAGCGGGGGGTCCCAAGAGACCCAGTACTTC.

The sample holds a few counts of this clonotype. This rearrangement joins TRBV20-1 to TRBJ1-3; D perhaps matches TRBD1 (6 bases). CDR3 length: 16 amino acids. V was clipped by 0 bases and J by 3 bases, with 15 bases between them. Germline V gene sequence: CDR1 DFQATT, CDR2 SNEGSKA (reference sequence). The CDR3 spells CSARDRWQGLGNTIYF. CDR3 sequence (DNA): TGCAGTGCTAGAGATAGGTGGCAGGGGCTTGGAAACACCATATATTTT.

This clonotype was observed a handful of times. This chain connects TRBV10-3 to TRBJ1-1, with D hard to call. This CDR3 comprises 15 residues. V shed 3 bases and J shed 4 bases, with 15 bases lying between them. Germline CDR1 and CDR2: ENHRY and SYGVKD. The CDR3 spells CAISDKHEGGTEAFF. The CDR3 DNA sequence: TGTGCCATCAGTGATAAGCACGAGGGAGGCACTGAAGCTTTCTTT.

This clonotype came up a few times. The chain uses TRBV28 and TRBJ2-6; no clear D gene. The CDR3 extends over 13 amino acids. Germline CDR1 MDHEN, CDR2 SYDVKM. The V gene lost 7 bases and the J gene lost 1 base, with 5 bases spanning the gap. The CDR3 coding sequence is TGTGCCAGCATGGAGTCTGGGGCCAACGTCCTGACTTTC. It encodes CASMESGANVLTF.

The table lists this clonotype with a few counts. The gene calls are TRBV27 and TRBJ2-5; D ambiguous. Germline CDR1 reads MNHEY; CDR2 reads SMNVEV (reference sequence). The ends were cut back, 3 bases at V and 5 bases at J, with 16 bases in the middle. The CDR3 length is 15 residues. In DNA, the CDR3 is TGTGCCAGCAGTTTTATGGGAAAAAGTTTGGAGACCCAGTACTTC. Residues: CASSFMGKSLETQYF.

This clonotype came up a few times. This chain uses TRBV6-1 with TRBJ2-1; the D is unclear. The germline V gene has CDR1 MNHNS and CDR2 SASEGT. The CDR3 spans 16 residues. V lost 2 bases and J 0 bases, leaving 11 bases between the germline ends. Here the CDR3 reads CASSEITAGSYNEQFF. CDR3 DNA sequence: TGTGCCAGCAGTGAAATTACGGCTGGCTCCTACAATGAGCAGTTCTTC.

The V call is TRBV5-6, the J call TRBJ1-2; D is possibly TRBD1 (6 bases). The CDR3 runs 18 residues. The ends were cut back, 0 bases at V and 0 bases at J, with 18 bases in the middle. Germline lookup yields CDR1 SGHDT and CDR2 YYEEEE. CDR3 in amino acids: CASSLGGGGPISNYGYTF. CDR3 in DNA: TGTGCCAGCAGCTTGGGAGGTGGGGGCCCGATATCTAACTATGGCTACACCTTC.

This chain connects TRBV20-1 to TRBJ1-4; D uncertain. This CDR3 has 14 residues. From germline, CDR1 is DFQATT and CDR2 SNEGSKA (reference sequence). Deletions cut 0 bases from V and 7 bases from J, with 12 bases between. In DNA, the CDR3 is TGCAGTGCTAGAGATTACCTGGGTGGTGAAAAACTGTTTTTT. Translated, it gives CSARDYLGGEKLFF.

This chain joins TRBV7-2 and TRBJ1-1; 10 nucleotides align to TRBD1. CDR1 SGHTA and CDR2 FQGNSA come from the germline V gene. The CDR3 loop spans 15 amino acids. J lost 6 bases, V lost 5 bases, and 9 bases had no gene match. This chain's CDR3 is CASSLDRGRAAEAFF. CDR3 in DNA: TGTGCCAGCAGCCTAGACAGGGGGCGCGCGGCTGAAGCTTTCTTT.

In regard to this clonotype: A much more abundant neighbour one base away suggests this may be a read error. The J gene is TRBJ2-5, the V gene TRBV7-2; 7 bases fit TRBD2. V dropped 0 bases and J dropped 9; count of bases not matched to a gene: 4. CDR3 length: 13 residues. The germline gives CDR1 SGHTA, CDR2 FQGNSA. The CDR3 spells CASSLAGGEAQYF. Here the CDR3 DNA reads TGTGCCAGCAGCTTAGCTGGGGGGGAGGCCCAGTACTTC.

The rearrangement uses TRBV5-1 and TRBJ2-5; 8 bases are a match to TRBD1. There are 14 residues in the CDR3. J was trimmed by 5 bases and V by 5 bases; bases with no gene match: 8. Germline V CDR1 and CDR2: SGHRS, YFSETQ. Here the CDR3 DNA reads TGCGCCAGCAGTCAGGGGGCGGTGCGGGAGACCCAGTACTTC. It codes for CASSQGAVRETQYF. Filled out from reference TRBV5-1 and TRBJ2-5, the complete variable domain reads KAGVTQTPRYLIKTRGQQVTLSCSPISGHRSVSWYQQTPGQGLQFLFEYFSETQRNKGNFPGRFSGRQFSNSRSEMNVSTLELGDSALYLCASSQGAVRETQYFGPGTRLLVL.

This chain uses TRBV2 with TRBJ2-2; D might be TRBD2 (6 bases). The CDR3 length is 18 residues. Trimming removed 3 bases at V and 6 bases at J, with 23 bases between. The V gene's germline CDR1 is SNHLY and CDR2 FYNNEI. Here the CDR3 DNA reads TGTGCCAGCAGTGACGGTTTGGGGACTGAACGTTTCGCCGGGGAGCTGTTTTTT. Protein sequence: CASSDGLGTERFAGELFF.

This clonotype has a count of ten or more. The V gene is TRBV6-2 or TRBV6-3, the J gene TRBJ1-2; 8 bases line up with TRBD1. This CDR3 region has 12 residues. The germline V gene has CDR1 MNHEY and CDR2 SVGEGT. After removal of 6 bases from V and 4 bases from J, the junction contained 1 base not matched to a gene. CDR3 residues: CASRTGGYGYTF. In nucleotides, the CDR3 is TGTGCCAGCAGAACAGGGGGCTATGGCTACACCTTC.

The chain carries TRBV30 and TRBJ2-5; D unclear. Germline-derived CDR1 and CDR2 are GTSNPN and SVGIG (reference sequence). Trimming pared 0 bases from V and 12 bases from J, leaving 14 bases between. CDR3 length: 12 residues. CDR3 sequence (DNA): TGTGCCTGGAGTGTACTTCACCAGAAAGAGTACTTC. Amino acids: CAWSVLHQKEYF. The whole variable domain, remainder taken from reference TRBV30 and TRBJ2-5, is SQTIHQWPATLVQPVGSPLSLECTVEGTSNPNLYWYRQAAGRGLQLLFYSVGIGQISSEVPQNLSASRPQDRQFILSSKKLLLSDSGFYLCAWSVLHQKEYFGPGTRLLVL.

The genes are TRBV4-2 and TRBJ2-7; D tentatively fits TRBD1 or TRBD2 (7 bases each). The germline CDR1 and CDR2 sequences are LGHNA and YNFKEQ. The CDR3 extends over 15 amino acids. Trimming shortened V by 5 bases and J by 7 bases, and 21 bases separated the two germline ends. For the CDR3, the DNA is TGTGCCAGCAGCAAAGGACAGGCGGACGGGGGGGAGCAGTACTTC. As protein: CASSKGQADGGEQYF.

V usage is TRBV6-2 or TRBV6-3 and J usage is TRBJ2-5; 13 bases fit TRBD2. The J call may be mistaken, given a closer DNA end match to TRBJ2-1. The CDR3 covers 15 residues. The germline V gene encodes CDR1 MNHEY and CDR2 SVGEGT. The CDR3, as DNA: TGTGCCAGCAGTTACGGGACTAGCGGGGCGAATGAGCAGTTCTTC. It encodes CASSYGTSGANEQFF.

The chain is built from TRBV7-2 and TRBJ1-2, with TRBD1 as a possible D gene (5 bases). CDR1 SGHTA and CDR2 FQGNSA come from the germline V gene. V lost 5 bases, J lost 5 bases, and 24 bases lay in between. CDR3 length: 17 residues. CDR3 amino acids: CASSRRGRVESSYGYTF. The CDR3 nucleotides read TGTGCCAGCAGCCGAAGGGGCAGGGTTGAGTCTTCTTATGGCTACACCTTC.

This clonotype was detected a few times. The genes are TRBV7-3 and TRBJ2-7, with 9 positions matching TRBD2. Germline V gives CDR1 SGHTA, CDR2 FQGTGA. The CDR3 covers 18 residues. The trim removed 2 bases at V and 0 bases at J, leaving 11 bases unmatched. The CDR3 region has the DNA TGTGCCAGCAGCTTACGTCCCAGGACTAGCGACAGCTCCTACGAGCAGTACTTC. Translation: CASSLRPRTSDSSYEQYF.

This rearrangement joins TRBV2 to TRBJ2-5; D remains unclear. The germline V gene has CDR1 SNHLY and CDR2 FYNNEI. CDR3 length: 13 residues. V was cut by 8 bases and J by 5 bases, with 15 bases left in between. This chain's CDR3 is CASEMPGGETQYF. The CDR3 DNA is TGTGCCAGCGAAATGCCGGGTGGGGAGACCCAGTACTTC.

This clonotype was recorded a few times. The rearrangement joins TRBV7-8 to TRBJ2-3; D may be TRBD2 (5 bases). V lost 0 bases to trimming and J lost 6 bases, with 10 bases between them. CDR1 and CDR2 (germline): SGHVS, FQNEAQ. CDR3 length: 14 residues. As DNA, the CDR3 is TGTGCCAGCAGCTTAGCGCCTAGAGGGGATACGCAGTATTTT. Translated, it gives CASSLAPRGDTQYF.

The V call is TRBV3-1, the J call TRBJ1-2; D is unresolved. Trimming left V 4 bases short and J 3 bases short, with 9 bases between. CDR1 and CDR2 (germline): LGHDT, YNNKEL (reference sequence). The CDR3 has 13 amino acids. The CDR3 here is CASSPAGYYGYTF. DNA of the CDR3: TGTGCCAGCAGCCCTGCCGGGTACTATGGCTACACCTTC.

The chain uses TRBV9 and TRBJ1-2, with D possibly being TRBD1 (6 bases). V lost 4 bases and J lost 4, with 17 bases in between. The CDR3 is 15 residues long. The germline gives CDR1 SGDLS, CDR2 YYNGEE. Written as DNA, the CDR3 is TGTGCCAGCAGCATCGGGGGCAGTCTTGCCTATGGCTACACCTTC. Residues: CASSIGGSLAYGYTF.

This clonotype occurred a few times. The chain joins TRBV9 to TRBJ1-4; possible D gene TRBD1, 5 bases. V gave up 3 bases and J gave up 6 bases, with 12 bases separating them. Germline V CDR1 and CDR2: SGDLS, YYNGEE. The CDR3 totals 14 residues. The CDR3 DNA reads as TGTGCCAGCAGCGCGACCGGGACCGATGAAAAACTGTTTTTT. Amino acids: CASSATGTDEKLFF.

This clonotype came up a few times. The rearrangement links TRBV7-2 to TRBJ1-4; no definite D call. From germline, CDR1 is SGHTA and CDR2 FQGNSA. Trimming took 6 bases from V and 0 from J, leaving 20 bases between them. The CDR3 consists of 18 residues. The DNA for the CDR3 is TGTGCCAGCAGTCCCTTCGGGAGGTCGGCTCCAACTAATGAAAAACTGTTTTTT. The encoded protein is CASSPFGRSAPTNEKLFF.